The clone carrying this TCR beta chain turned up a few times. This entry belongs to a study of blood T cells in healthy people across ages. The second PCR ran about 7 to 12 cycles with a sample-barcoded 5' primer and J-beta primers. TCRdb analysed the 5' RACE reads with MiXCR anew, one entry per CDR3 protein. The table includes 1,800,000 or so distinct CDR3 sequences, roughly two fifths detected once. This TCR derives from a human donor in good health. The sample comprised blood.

CDR3 in DNA: TGTGCCAGCAGACCGTCGGGGCGGCGGGAAGTAAAACTGTTTTTT. This codes for CASRPSGRREVKLFF. The chain carries TRBV6-2 or TRBV6-3 and TRBJ1-4, with TRBD1 as a possible D gene (5 bases). The germline V gene encodes CDR1 MNHEY and CDR2 SVGEGT. The V end lost 6 bases, the J end lost 10 bases, and 21 bases lay between the germline ends. CDR3 length: 15 amino acids.